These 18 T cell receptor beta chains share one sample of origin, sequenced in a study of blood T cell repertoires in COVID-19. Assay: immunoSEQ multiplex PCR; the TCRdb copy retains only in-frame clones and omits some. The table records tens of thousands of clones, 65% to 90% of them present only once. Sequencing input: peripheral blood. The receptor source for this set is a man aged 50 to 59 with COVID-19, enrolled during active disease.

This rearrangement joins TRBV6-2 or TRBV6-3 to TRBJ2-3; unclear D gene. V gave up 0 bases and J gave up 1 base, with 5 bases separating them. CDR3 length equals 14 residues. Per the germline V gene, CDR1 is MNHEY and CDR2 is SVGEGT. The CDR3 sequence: CASSYSSGTDTQYF. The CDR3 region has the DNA TGTGCCAGCAGTTACTCGAGCGGCACAGATACGCAGTATTTT.

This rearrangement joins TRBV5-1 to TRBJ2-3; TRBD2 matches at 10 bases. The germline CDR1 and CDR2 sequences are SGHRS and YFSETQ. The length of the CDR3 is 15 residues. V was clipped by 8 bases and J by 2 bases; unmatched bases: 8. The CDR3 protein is CASARTSGTTDTQYF. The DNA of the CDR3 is TGCGCCAGTGCTAGGACTAGCGGAACCACAGATACGCAGTATTTT.

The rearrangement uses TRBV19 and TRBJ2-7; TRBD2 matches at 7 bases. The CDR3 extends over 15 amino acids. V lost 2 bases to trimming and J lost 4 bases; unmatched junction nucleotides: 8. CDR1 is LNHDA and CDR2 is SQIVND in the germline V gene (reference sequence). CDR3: CASSIPGRALYEQYF. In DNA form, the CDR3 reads TGTGCCAGTAGTATACCGGGGAGGGCTTTGTACGAGCAGTACTTC.

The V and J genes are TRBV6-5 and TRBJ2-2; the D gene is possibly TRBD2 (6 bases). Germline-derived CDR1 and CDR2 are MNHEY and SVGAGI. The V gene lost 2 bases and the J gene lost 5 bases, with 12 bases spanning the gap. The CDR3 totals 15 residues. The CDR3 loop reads CASSYLRGTTGELFF. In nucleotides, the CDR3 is TGTGCCAGCAGTTACCTGCGCGGGACTACCGGGGAGCTGTTTTTT.

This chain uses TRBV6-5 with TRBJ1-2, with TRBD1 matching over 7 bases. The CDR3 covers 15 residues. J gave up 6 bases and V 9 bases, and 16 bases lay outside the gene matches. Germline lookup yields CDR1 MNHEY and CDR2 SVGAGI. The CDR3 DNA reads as TGTGCCAGTTCCCCGTCGGCGGAGGGGGCTCATGGCTACACCTTC. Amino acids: CASSPSAEGAHGYTF.

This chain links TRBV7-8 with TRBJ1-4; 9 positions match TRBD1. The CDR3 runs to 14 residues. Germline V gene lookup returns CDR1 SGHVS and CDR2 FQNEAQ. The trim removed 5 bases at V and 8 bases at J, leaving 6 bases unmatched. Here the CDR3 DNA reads TGTGCCAGCAGCAAACAGGGGGCGGGGGAAAAACTGTTTTTT. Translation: CASSKQGAGEKLFF.

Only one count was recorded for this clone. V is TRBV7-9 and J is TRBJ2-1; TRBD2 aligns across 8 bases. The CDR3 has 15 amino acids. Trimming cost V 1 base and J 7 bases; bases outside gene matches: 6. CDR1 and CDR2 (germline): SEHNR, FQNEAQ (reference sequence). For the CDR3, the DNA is TGTGCCAGCAGCTTAGAAAGCGGGAGAAGGAATGAGCAGTTCTTC. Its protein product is CASSLESGRRNEQFF.

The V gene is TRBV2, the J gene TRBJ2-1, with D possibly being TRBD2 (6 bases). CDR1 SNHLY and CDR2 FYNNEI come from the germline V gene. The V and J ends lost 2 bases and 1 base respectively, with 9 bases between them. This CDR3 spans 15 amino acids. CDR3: CASSERETSYNEQFF. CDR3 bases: TGTGCCAGCAGTGAACGGGAGACATCCTACAATGAGCAGTTCTTC.

CDR3 in DNA: TGCGCCAGCAGCCGGGACAGGGGTGCAGATACGCAGTATTTT. Its protein is CASSRDRGADTQYF. V usage is TRBV5-1 and J usage is TRBJ2-3; 10 bases fit TRBD1. The CDR3 length is 14 residues. The trim removed 4 bases at V and 4 bases at J, leaving 3 bases unmatched. Germline lookup yields CDR1 SGHRS and CDR2 YFSETQ. Together with reference TRBV5-1 and TRBJ2-3, the CDR3 gives the full variable domain: KAGVTQTPRYLIKTRGQQVTLSCSPISGHRSVSWYQQTPGQGLQFLFEYFSETQRNKGNFPGRFSGRQFSNSRSEMNVSTLELGDSALYLCASSRDRGADTQYFGPGTRLTVL.

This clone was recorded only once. The CDR3 nucleotides read TGTGCCAGCAGCTCTGGACAGGCCCAACAGTACTTC. This codes for CASSSGQAQQYF. The chain recombines TRBV7-9 with TRBJ2-7; 7 nucleotides match TRBD1. V trimming: 4 bases; J trimming: 10 bases; junction bases outside the gene matches: 7. The germline V gene encodes CDR1 SEHNR and CDR2 FQNEAQ (reference sequence). The CDR3 is 12 amino acids.

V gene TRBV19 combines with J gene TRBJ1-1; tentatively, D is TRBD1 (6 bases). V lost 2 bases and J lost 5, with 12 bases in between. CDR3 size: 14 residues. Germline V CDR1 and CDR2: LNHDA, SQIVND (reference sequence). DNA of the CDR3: TGTGCCAGTAGTATAACCACAGGGCGGACTGAAGCTTTCTTT. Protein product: CASSITTGRTEAFF. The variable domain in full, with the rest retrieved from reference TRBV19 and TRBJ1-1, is DGGITQSPKYLFRKEGQNVTLSCEQNLNHDAMYWYRQDPGQGLRLIYYSQIVNDFQKGDIAEGYSVSREKKESFPLTVTSAQKNPTAFYLCASSITTGRTEAFFGQGTRLTVV.

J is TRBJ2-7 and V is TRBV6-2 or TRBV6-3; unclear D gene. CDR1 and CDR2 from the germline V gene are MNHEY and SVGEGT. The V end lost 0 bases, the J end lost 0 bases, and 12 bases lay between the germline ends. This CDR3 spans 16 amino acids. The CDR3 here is CASSYSRFGDSYEQYF. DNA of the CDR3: TGTGCCAGCAGTTACTCGAGGTTCGGAGACTCCTACGAGCAGTACTTC.

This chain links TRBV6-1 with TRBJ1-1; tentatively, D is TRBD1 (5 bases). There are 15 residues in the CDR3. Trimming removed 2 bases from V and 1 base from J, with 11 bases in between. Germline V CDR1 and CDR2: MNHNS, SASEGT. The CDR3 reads CASSEIWGGNTEAFF. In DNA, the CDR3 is TGTGCCAGCAGTGAAATCTGGGGCGGGAACACTGAAGCTTTCTTT.

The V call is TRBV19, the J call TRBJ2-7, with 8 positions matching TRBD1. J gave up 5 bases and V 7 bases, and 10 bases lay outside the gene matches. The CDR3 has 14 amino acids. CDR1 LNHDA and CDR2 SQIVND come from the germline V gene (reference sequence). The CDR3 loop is CASTSRTGKNEQYF. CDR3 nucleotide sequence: TGTGCCAGTACCTCCCGGACAGGGAAGAACGAGCAGTACTTC.

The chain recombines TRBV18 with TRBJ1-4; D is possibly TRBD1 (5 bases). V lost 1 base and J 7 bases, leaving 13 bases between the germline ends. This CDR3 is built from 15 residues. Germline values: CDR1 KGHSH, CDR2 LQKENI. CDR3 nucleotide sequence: TGTGCCAGCTCACCACGGTCAGGGTTCGGTGAAAAACTGTTTTTT. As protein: CASSPRSGFGEKLFF.

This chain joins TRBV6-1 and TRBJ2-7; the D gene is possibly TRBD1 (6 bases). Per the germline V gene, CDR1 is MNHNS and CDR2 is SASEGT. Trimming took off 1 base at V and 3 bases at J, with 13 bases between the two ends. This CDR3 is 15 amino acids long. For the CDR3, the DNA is TGTGCCAGCAGTGAAGGGTCAGGGGTCTACTACGAGCAGTACTTC. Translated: CASSEGSGVYYEQYF.

The CDR3 is CASSTLLRLAGDHEQYF. The CDR3 region has the DNA TGTGCCAGCAGCACTCTCCTTAGACTAGCGGGAGACCACGAGCAGTACTTC. The J gene is TRBJ2-7, the V gene TRBV6-2 or TRBV6-3, with TRBD2 matching over 12 bases. After removal of 6 bases from V and 5 bases from J, the junction contained 14 bases not matched to a gene. This CDR3 contains 17 residues. Germline CDR1 and CDR2: MNHEY and SVGEGT.

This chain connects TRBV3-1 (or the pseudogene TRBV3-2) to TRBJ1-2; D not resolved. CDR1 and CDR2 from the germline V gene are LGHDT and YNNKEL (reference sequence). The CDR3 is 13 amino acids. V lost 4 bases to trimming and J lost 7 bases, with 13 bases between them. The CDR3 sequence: CASSPAGSVGYTF. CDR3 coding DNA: TGTGCCAGCAGCCCAGCGGGGTCTGTTGGCTACACCTTC.